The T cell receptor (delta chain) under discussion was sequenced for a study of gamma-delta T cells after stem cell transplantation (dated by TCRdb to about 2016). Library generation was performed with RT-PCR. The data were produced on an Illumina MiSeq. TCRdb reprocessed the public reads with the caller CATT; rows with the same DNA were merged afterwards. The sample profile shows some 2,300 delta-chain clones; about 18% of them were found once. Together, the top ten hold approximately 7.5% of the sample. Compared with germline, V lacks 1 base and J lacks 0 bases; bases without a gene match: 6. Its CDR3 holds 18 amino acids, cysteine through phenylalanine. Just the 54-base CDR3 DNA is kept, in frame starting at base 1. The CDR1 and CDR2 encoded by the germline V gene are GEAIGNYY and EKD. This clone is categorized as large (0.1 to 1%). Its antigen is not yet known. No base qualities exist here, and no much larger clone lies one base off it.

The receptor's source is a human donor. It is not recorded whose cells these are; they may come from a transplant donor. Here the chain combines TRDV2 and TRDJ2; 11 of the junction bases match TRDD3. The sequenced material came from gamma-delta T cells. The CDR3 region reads CACDTLLGDISLTAQLFF. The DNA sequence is TGTGCCTGTGACACTCTACTGGGGGATATCTCTTTGACAGCACAACTCTTCTTT.